The 3 T cell receptor beta chains listed next were all sequenced from one sample in a study of CD8 T cells in ankylosing spondylitis. TCRdb processed the 5' RACE reads anew with MiXCR; each CDR3 protein has one entry. The data show 150,000 to 200,000 distinct CDR3 sequences, with 30% to 35% seen just once and around 6% held by the top ten. Sequencing used synovial fluid, either unsorted or a sorted T cell fraction (not recorded which). The source is a male donor with ankylosing spondylitis.

This clonotype was recorded a few times. The rearrangement links TRBV6-1 to TRBJ2-7; weak D call: TRBD1 (6 bases). In germline, CDR1 is MNHNS, CDR2 SASEGT. V was clipped by 5 bases and J by 3 bases, with 23 bases between them. The CDR3 has 17 residues. The CDR3 DNA sequence: TGTGCCAGCAGTCGAATTCGGGACACCTCAACCCGCTACGAGCAGTACTTC. Its translation: CASSRIRDTSTRYEQYF.

In its sample, this clonotype ranks as medium-sized (0.01 to 0.1%). The chain couples TRBV6-2 or TRBV6-3 to TRBJ2-4; TRBD1 aligns across 8 bases. In germline, CDR1 is MNHEY, CDR2 SVGEGT. V lost 8 bases, J lost 4 bases, and 4 bases stayed unmatched. This CDR3 is built from 13 residues. CDR3 residues: CASARTGKNIQYF. DNA of the CDR3: TGTGCCAGCGCCCGGACAGGGAAAAACATTCAGTACTTC.

This clonotype is classed as medium-sized. The J gene is TRBJ2-7, the V gene TRBV20-1, with a tentative D call TRBD2 (6 bases). The CDR3 runs to 13 residues. Germline CDR1 reads DFQATT; CDR2 reads SNEGSKA (reference sequence). Trimming cost V 5 bases and J 3 bases, with 14 bases left between them. CDR3: CSAFRDSHYEQYF. The CDR3 DNA follows: TGCAGTGCTTTCCGGGACTCACACTACGAGCAGTACTTC.